This T cell receptor beta chain stems from a study of blood T cell repertoires in COVID-19. Original handling: Nucleated cell counts were estimated from reference gene primer amplification. Clones were read by immunoSEQ multiplex PCR, and TCRdb kept only the in-frame ones, dropping some. That table furnishes V, J and clone size, whereas the DNA furnished D and trimming. Of about 36,000 clones in the sample, 65% to 80% were seen once. V lost 1 base to trimming and J lost 5 bases; unmatched junction nucleotides: 7. CDR1 and CDR2 from the germline V gene are SNHLY and FYNNEI. This CDR3 has 16 residues. The clonotype originates from a man aged 55 to 70 with active COVID-19. The chain uses TRBV2 and TRBJ2-5; 10 bases fit TRBD2. Sequenced input: peripheral blood. The DNA of the CDR3 is TGTGCCAGCAGTGAAGGGCTAGCGGGAGTGAGTGAGACCCAGTACTTC. This encodes CASSEGLAGVSETQYF.